This T cell receptor (beta chain) appears in the sequencing data of a study of cytomegalovirus exposure and HLA in healthy donors. Turning to the study itself: HLA-typed donors contributed some 83 million unique TCRs, which were held in an early data release.

Study findings and constraints: Some V segments, including TRBV6-2 and TRBV6-3, were excluded as indistinguishable. Some highly shared sequence variants likely arose as a pipeline artifact.

Concerning this clone: Its antigen is currently unknown.

The PCR contained 60 Vbeta and 13 Jbeta primers. Data came from immunoSEQ multiplex PCR; TCRdb stores just in-frame clones and leaves some out. The sample yields under 150,000 clones, 75% to 85% seen once. CDR1 and CDR2 from the germline V gene are MGHRA and YSYEKL. V lost 3 bases to trimming and J lost 8 bases, with 23 bases between them. This CDR3 region has 17 residues. The origin of this receptor is a woman aged 40 to 49 in good health and CMV-seropositive. Sequencing was done on a sample of PBMCs. The V call is TRBV4-1, the J call TRBJ2-1, with D tentatively TRBD2 (5 bases). CDR3 in DNA: TGCGCCAGCAGCCAGGCACGGAGCAGTTTCGCGGGCGATGAGCAGTTCTTC. It encodes CASSQARSSFAGDEQFF.